The 11 T cell receptor beta chains presented below share a single source sample, sequenced in a study of response to subunit inactivated influenza vaccine. Each CDR3 protein is one row after TCRdb ran MiXCR on the RT-PCR reads. The data contain approximately 570,000 distinct CDR3 sequences, roughly 8.2% of them seen just once; the ten biggest clones take up under 15%. This material consisted of PBMCs from blood, taken less than 30 months after vaccination. The origin of the receptors is a man aged 50-75 years who received an inactivated influenza vaccine.

This clonotype turned up a few times. The chain combines TRBV20-1 with TRBJ2-3; 7 nucleotides line up with TRBD1. The germline gives CDR1 DFQATT, CDR2 SNEGSKA (reference sequence). The CDR3 extends over 14 amino acids. Trimming cost V 7 bases and J 2 bases; bases outside gene matches: 9. The CDR3: CSVISQGDTDTQYF. The CDR3 DNA sequence: TGCAGTGTGATAAGTCAGGGGGACACAGATACGCAGTATTTT.

The table lists this clonotype with many counts. V usage is TRBV14 and J usage is TRBJ1-1; 9 positions agree with TRBD1. V shed 6 bases and J 2 bases; nucleotides not matched to a gene: 10. Germline assignment: CDR1 SGHDN and CDR2 FVKESK. This CDR3 is 16 amino acids long. The chain's CDR3 is CASRLQGASLNTEAFF. CDR3 sequence (DNA): TGTGCCAGCAGACTACAGGGGGCAAGTCTTAACACTGAAGCTTTCTTT.

This clonotype was observed at least ten times. The rearrangement joins TRBV6-5 to TRBJ2-5; D remains ambiguous. CDR3 length: 15 amino acids. V lost 3 bases, J lost 3 bases, and 14 bases lay in between. Germline assignment: CDR1 MNHEY and CDR2 SVGAGI. The CDR3 region is CASSYSASLKETQYF. DNA for the CDR3: TGTGCCAGCAGTTATTCCGCATCTTTAAAAGAGACCCAGTACTTC.

This clonotype was seen at least ten times. The chain couples TRBV18 to TRBJ2-1; perhaps TRBD1 as D (6 bases). Trimming removed 1 base from V and 0 bases from J, with 10 bases in between. CDR1 KGHSH and CDR2 LQKENI come from the germline V gene. This CDR3 region has 16 residues. CDR3 DNA: TGTGCCAGCTCACCACAGGGACACAGCTCCTACAATGAGCAGTTCTTC. Translation gives CASSPQGHSSYNEQFF.

This clonotype was seen a few times. The conserved phenylalanine or tryptophan normally closing the CDR3 is absent here, so this likely arose from a read error. No DNA is shown, since the ends of the CDR3 on it are uncertain; the CDR3 is the one TCRdb lists. V and J are TRBV21-1 and TRBJ2-5; whether TRBD1, the table's D call, matches the DNA was not checked. TRBV21-1 is designated a pseudogene. The CDR3 contains 9 residues when both ends are counted. CDR3 residues: CASSQGGHR.

V gene TRBV24-1 combines with J gene TRBJ1-1; TRBD1 might be the D (5 bases). Germline CDR1 reads KGHDR; CDR2 reads SFDVKD. Trimming pared 8 bases from V and 4 bases from J, leaving 13 bases between. The CDR3 totals 13 residues. In DNA form, the CDR3 reads TGTGCCACCATGGGGGTGAGAGGCACTGAAGCTTTCTTT. Translated, it gives CATMGVRGTEAFF.

The chain uses TRBV12-3 or TRBV12-4 and TRBJ2-1, with unresolved D. V lost 2 bases, J lost 8 bases, and 10 bases lay in between. CDR3 length: 13 residues. In nucleotides, the CDR3 is TGTGCCAGCAGTTTAAGAGACCTCCATGAGCAGTTCTTC. Amino acid sequence: CASSLRDLHEQFF.

The chain uses TRBV7-8 and TRBJ2-3, with 12 bases aligning to TRBD2. Germline V CDR1 and CDR2: SGHVS, FQNEAQ. CDR3 length equals 17 residues. J gave up 6 bases and V 1 base, and 8 bases lay outside the gene matches. CDR3 amino acids: CASSLDSASGGADTQYF. The DNA for the CDR3 is TGTGCCAGCAGCTTAGATTCGGCTAGCGGGGGGGCGGATACGCAGTATTTT.

V is TRBV27 and J is TRBJ2-7; D uncertain. V shed 6 bases and J shed 1 base, with 13 bases lying between them. There are 14 residues in the CDR3. The germline gives CDR1 MNHEY, CDR2 SMNVEV (reference sequence). DNA for the CDR3: TGTGCCAGCAGCGTCTTTAAGGGATCCTACGAGCAGTACTTC. It yields the protein CASSVFKGSYEQYF.

This clonotype was observed a handful of times. This chain links TRBV5-1 with TRBJ1-5; D gene uncertain. Per the germline V gene, CDR1 is SGHRS and CDR2 is YFSETQ. This CDR3 region has 17 residues. Trimming shortened V by 0 bases and J by 5 bases, and 18 bases separated the two germline ends. The CDR3 protein is CASSLGPVGKRYQPQHF. The CDR3 DNA reads TGCGCCAGCAGCTTGGGGCCCGTGGGCAAGAGGTATCAGCCCCAGCATTTT. The full variable domain, with the rest looked up from reference TRBV5-1 and TRBJ1-5, is KAGVTQTPRYLIKTRGQQVTLSCSPISGHRSVSWYQQTPGQGLQFLFEYFSETQRNKGNFPGRFSGRQFSNSRSEMNVSTLELGDSALYLCASSLGPVGKRYQPQHFGDGTRLSIL.

The rearrangement uses TRBV4-1 and TRBJ2-1, with D uncertain. V gave up 1 base and J gave up 2 bases, with 15 bases separating them. CDR1 and CDR2 (germline): MGHRA, YSYEKL. This CDR3 comprises 17 residues. The CDR3: CASSQGGGIRPYNEQFF. CDR3 nucleotides: TGCGCCAGCAGCCAAGGGGGTGGGATTCGGCCCTACAATGAGCAGTTCTTC.